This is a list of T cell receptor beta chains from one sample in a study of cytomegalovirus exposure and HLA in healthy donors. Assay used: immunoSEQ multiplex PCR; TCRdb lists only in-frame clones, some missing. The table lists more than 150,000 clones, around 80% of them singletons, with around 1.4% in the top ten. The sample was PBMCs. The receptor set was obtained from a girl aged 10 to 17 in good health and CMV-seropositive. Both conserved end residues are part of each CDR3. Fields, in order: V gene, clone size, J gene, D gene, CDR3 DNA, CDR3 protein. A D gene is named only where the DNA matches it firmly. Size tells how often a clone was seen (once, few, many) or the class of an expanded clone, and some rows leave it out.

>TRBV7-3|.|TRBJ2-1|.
TGTGCCAGCAGCCCCCGCGCACAACAGGGTATCAATGAGCAGTTCTTC
CASSPRAQQGINEQFF
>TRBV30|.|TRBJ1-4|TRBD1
TGTGCCTGGAGTTCCACTCTGACAGGGGTCAACGAAAAACTGTTTTTT
CAWSSTLTGVNEKLFF
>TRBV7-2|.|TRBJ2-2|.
TGTGCCAGCAGCTTAATGGCTGCCTACACCGGGGAGCTGTTTTTT
CASSLMAAYTGELFF
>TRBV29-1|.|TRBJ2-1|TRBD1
TGCAGCGTTGATAACAGGGGGCGAGATGAGCAGTTCTTC
CSVDNRGRDEQFF
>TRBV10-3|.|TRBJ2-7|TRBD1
TGTGCCATCAGCTCCAACTATGGACAGGGTCGGCAGGACGAGCAGTACTTC
CAISSNYGQGRQDEQYF
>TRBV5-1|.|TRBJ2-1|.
TGCGCCAGCAGCTTGGAGACAGCCTACAATGAGCAGTTCTTC
CASSLETAYNEQFF
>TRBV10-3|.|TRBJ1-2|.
TGTGCCATCAGCCAAACAGGTGGAGGGGTTGATGGCTACACCTTC
CAISQTGGGVDGYTF
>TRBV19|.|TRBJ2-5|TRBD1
TGTGCCAGTAGTCCTTCCCGGACAGGGAAAGAGACCCAGTACTTC
CASSPSRTGKETQYF
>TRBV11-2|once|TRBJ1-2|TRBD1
TGTGCCAGCAGCCGTAATCGCCCAACAGGGGACTATGGCTACACCTTC
CASSRNRPTGDYGYTF
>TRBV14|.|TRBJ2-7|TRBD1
TGTGCCAGCAGCCAGACAGGGTCCCCCTCCTACGAGCAGTACTTC
CASSQTGSPSYEQYF
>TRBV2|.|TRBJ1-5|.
TGTGCCAGCAGGACACAGGGTGGTAATCAGCCCCAGCATTTT
CASRTQGGNQPQHF
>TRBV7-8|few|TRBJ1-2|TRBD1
TGTGCCAGCAGCTTAGCCTGGACAGGGGGCCAAATAGCAATTTATGGCTACACCTTC
CASSLAWTGGQIAIYGYTF
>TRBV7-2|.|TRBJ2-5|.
TGTGCCAGCAGCTTGAATGGCGGGTATAGTCAAGAGACCCAGTACTTC
CASSLNGGYSQETQYF
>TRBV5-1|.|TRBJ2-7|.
TGCGCCAGCAGCTGGAGGGACTTTGGGGGATCCTCCTACGAGCAGTACTTC
CASSWRDFGGSSYEQYF
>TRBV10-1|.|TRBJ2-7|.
TGCGCCAGCATAAGGCAGGGAAACGAGCAGTACTTC
CASIRQGNEQYF
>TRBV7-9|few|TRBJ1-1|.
TGTGCCAGCAGCTTGGACAGCGGAACTGAAGCTTTCTTT
CASSLDSGTEAFF
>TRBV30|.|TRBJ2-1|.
TGTGCCTGGAGTATCGGACTAACCTACAATGAGCAGTTCTTC
CAWSIGLTYNEQFF
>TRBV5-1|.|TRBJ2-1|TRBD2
TGCGCCAGCAGCTTGGGCGGGAGGGGCGATGAGCAGTTCTTC
CASSLGGRGDEQFF
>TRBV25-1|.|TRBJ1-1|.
TGTGCCAGCAGTGCCTTAAACACTGAAGCTTTCTTT
CASSALNTEAFF
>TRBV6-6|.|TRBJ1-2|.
TGTGCCAGCAGTTACTCGGCGGGGAACTATGGCTACACCTTC
CASSYSAGNYGYTF
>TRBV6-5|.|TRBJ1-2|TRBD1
TGTGCCAGCAGTTACTCCGGACAGGGCAGCAATGGCTACACCTTC
CASSYSGQGSNGYTF
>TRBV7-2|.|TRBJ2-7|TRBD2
TGTGCCAGCAGCTTACGGACTAGTCGTGGGGTCTACGAGCAGTACTTC
CASSLRTSRGVYEQYF
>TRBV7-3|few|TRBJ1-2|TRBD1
TGTGCCAGCAGCGCCGGACAGGGGTCCAGCGGCTACACCTTC
CASSAGQGSSGYTF
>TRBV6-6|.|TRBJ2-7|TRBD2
TGTGCCAGCAGCCTCGGGGTTAGGACTAGAGACCACGAGCAGTACTTC
CASSLGVRTRDHEQYF
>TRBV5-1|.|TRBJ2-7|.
TGCGCCAGCAGCTTGGAGGGTAGCGCCTACGAGCAGTACTTC
CASSLEGSAYEQYF
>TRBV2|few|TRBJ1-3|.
TGTGCCAGCAGTGATAACTACCTTCAAGGAAACACCATATATTTT
CASSDNYLQGNTIYF
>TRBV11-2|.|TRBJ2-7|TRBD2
TGTGCCAGCAGCCTCAGCGGGGGTCCCTACGAGCAGTACTTC
CASSLSGGPYEQYF
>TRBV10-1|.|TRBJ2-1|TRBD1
TGCGCCAGCAGTGGAGTGGACAGGGGAGTCAATGAGCAGTTCTTC
CASSGVDRGVNEQFF
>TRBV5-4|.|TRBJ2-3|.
TGTGCCAGCAGCTATTACAGGGGGGGGACAGATACGCAGTATTTT
CASSYYRGGTDTQYF
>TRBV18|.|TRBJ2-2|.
TGTGCCAGCTCACCCCAGGGGTCCGGGGAGCTGTTTTTT
CASSPQGSGELFF
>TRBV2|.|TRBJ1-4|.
TGTGCCAGCAGTGAACTCGGGGGGCGGGTTAATGAAAAACTGTTTTTT
CASSELGGRVNEKLFF
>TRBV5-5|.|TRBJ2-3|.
TGTGCCAGCAGCATACAGGTAGCCACAGATACGCAGTATTTT
CASSIQVATDTQYF
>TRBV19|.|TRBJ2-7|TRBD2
TGTGCCAGTAGTATGTTAGCGGGAGTCGAGCAGTACTTC
CASSMLAGVEQYF